The entry below gives a single TCR beta chain sequence along with its context. The sample is drawn from a study of CD8 T cells in Susac syndrome. Random hexamers were used to reverse transcribe the RNA input (about 0.45 to 1 ug). TCR beta CDR3 was amplified by immunoSEQ covering 54 Vbeta and 13 Jbeta. TCRdb processed the immunoSEQ multiplex PCR reads anew with MiXCR; each CDR3 protein has one entry. The sample lists tens of thousands of distinct CDR3 sequences; 93% were seen once. This CDR3 is 16 amino acids long. Germline-derived CDR1 and CDR2 are SGHRS and YFSETQ. V was shortened by 2 bases and J by 0 bases, with 11 bases between the two germline ends.

The rearrangement joins TRBV5-1 to TRBJ2-2; possible D gene TRBD2, 6 bases. Material: CD8+ T cells from PBMCs. The clonotype comes from a human donor with multiple sclerosis. DNA of the CDR3: TGCGCCAGCAGCTTTGGGAGGCGCACGAACACCGGGGAGCTGTTTTTT. Translation: CASSFGRRTNTGELFF.